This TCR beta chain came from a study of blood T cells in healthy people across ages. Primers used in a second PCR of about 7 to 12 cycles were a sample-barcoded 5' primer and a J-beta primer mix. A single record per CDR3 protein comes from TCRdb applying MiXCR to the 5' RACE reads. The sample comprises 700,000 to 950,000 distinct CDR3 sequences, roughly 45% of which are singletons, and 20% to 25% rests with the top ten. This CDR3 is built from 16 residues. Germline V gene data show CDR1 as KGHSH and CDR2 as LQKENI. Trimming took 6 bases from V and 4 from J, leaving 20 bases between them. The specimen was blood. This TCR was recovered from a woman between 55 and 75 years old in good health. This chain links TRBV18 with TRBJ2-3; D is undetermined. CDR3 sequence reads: CASSPTPEMWADTQYF. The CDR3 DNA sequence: TGTGCCAGCTCCCCTACCCCGGAAATGTGGGCAGATACGCAGTATTTT.